This is a list of T cell receptor beta chains from one sample in a study of blood T cell repertoires in COVID-19. The data were produced by immunoSEQ multiplex PCR, yet TCRdb's version contains in-frame clones alone and is incomplete. The repertoire holds 120,000 to 150,000 clones, with just under 85% as singletons. The sequenced sample was peripheral blood. Receptors originate from a woman in her thirties or forties with active or convalescent COVID-19. Each CDR3 is given with its conserved first and last residue. Fields, in order: CDR3 DNA, CDR3 protein, D gene, V gene, clone size, J gene. A D gene is named only where the DNA matches it firmly. Only part of the rows carry a size: once, few, many, or a class if the clone is expanded.

CDR3nt: TGTGCCAGCAGCTTAGTTGAAGGGGCTGAAGCTTTCTTT
CDR3aa: CASSLVEGAEAFF
d_gene: -
v_gene: TRBV5-4
abundance: -
j_gene: TRBJ1-1

CDR3nt: TGTGCCAGCAGGGGACTAGCGGGGGGCACCGGGGAGCTGTTTTTT
CDR3aa: CASRGLAGGTGELFF
d_gene: TRBD2
v_gene: TRBV6-5
abundance: once
j_gene: TRBJ2-2

CDR3nt: TGTGCCAGCACCCAAGCAGTGGGACAGGGGATTTTTGGTGGCTACACCTTC
CDR3aa: CASTQAVGQGIFGGYTF
d_gene: TRBD1
v_gene: TRBV5-6
abundance: -
j_gene: TRBJ1-2

CDR3nt: TGCACCAGCAGCCGACGGGGGAGGGCCTCCCCCTACGAGCAGTACTTC
CDR3aa: CTSSRRGRASPYEQYF
d_gene: -
v_gene: TRBV1
abundance: -
j_gene: TRBJ2-7

CDR3nt: TGTGCCAGTAGGGGAGGGGCCAGCTCTAATGAAAAACTGTTTTTT
CDR3aa: CASRGGASSNEKLFF
d_gene: -
v_gene: TRBV19
abundance: few
j_gene: TRBJ1-4

CDR3nt: TGTGCCAGCAGGGGGAGGAATCAGCCCCAGCATTTT
CDR3aa: CASRGRNQPQHF
d_gene: -
v_gene: TRBV27
abundance: -
j_gene: TRBJ1-5

CDR3nt: TGTGCCAGCAGCTTAATGGGACAGCTTCCCTATGGCTACACCTTC
CDR3aa: CASSLMGQLPYGYTF
d_gene: TRBD1
v_gene: TRBV7-9
abundance: -
j_gene: TRBJ1-2

CDR3nt: TGTGCCATCAGTGAGTCGGTGGGAGGACCGAATGAAGCTTTCTTT
CDR3aa: CAISESVGGPNEAFF
d_gene: -
v_gene: TRBV10-3
abundance: -
j_gene: TRBJ1-1

CDR3nt: TGTGCCAGCAGTACAGGGTCGATTAATGAAAAACTGTTTTTT
CDR3aa: CASSTGSINEKLFF
d_gene: -
v_gene: TRBV4-2
abundance: -
j_gene: TRBJ1-4

CDR3nt: TGTGCCAGCAGCAAGACAGGGAACTATGGCTACACCTTC
CDR3aa: CASSKTGNYGYTF
d_gene: TRBD1
v_gene: TRBV27
abundance: -
j_gene: TRBJ1-2

CDR3nt: TGTGCCAGCAGTTCCCGCAGGGATAGCAATCAGCCCCAGCATTTT
CDR3aa: CASSSRRDSNQPQHF
d_gene: -
v_gene: TRBV28
abundance: -
j_gene: TRBJ1-5

CDR3nt: TGTGCCAGCAGCAATTCCGGGACAGGGATTTCTGGGGCCAACGTCCTGACTTTC
CDR3aa: CASSNSGTGISGANVLTF
d_gene: TRBD1
v_gene: TRBV7-2
abundance: -
j_gene: TRBJ2-6

CDR3nt: TGCGCCAGCAGCCTTACAAGTACAGGGGGCGACTATGGCTACACCTTC
CDR3aa: CASSLTSTGGDYGYTF
d_gene: TRBD1
v_gene: TRBV10-2
abundance: -
j_gene: TRBJ1-2

CDR3nt: TGTGCCAGCAGCTTAGAGCGGACAGGGGGCTATGGCACAGATACGCAGTATTTT
CDR3aa: CASSLERTGGYGTDTQYF
d_gene: TRBD1
v_gene: TRBV7-2
abundance: -
j_gene: TRBJ2-3

CDR3nt: TGTGCCAGCAGCTTGAGACAGGGGGCCCAAGAGACCCAGTACTTC
CDR3aa: CASSLRQGAQETQYF
d_gene: TRBD1
v_gene: TRBV5-4
abundance: -
j_gene: TRBJ2-5

CDR3nt: TGTGCCTGGAGTGTACAAGGGGCGAACACTGAAGCTTTCTTT
CDR3aa: CAWSVQGANTEAFF
d_gene: -
v_gene: TRBV30
abundance: -
j_gene: TRBJ1-1

CDR3nt: TGCGCCAGCAGCCAAGATCCGCCGGAGAGCTCCTACAATGAGCAGTTCTTC
CDR3aa: CASSQDPPESSYNEQFF
d_gene: -
v_gene: TRBV4-3
abundance: -
j_gene: TRBJ2-1

CDR3nt: TGTGCCAGCAGCGCACCAGGGTTCGGAGAGACCCAGTACTTC
CDR3aa: CASSAPGFGETQYF
d_gene: -
v_gene: TRBV2
abundance: once
j_gene: TRBJ2-5

CDR3nt: TGTGCCAGCACCACCGAACGGGAGGCCCTCCCCGGGGAGCTGTTTTTT
CDR3aa: CASTTEREALPGELFF
d_gene: -
v_gene: TRBV21-1
abundance: -
j_gene: TRBJ2-2

CDR3nt: TGCGCCAGCAGCCAAGGCCTCGGCTCCTACAATGAGCAGTTCTTC
CDR3aa: CASSQGLGSYNEQFF
d_gene: -
v_gene: TRBV4-3
abundance: -
j_gene: TRBJ2-1

CDR3nt: TGTGCCAGCCGTTACCCCGGGACAGGGGTCGGCTACACCTTC
CDR3aa: CASRYPGTGVGYTF
d_gene: TRBD1
v_gene: TRBV6-5
abundance: -
j_gene: TRBJ1-2

CDR3nt: TGTGCCAGCAGCTTATTGTCTACTGAAGCTTTCTTT
CDR3aa: CASSLLSTEAFF
d_gene: -
v_gene: TRBV11-2
abundance: -
j_gene: TRBJ1-1

CDR3nt: TGTGCCAGCAGCCCCGTGGTAGCGCCTAGCACAGATACGCAGTATTTT
CDR3aa: CASSPVVAPSTDTQYF
d_gene: -
v_gene: TRBV9
abundance: -
j_gene: TRBJ2-3

CDR3nt: TGTGCCAGCAGTCCCGAAGACAGGGGGGGGAACAATCAGCCCCAGCATTTT
CDR3aa: CASSPEDRGGNNQPQHF
d_gene: TRBD1
v_gene: TRBV27
abundance: -
j_gene: TRBJ1-5

CDR3nt: TGCGCCAGCAGCTTGTTAAGTGCGGGGGCATCGGGGGACCGAACCCAGTACTTC
CDR3aa: CASSLLSAGASGDRTQYF
d_gene: -
v_gene: TRBV5-1
abundance: once
j_gene: TRBJ2-5

CDR3nt: TGTGCCAGCAGCTTATTTTTGTGGGGGACAGGTACCTACGAGCAGTACTTC
CDR3aa: CASSLFLWGTGTYEQYF
d_gene: TRBD1
v_gene: TRBV7-2
abundance: -
j_gene: TRBJ2-7

CDR3nt: TGTGCCAGCAGCCAATCGTCGGCAGGAGGAGAAGCTTTCTTT
CDR3aa: CASSQSSAGGEAFF
d_gene: -
v_gene: TRBV16
abundance: -
j_gene: TRBJ1-1

CDR3nt: TGTGCCAGCAGCTTTCCCCAGGGTTCCTACGAGCAGTACTTC
CDR3aa: CASSFPQGSYEQYF
d_gene: -
v_gene: TRBV7-2
abundance: -
j_gene: TRBJ2-7

CDR3nt: TGTGCCAGCAGCCCAAGCGGGGGAGGAAGGAGGAATGAGCAGTTCTTC
CDR3aa: CASSPSGGGRRNEQFF
d_gene: TRBD2
v_gene: TRBV5-4
abundance: -
j_gene: TRBJ2-1